The present TCR beta chain was sequenced within a study of HIV-infected patients and healthy controls. The CDR3 length is 14 residues. Germline V gene lookup returns CDR1 SQVTM and CDR2 ANQGSEA. TCRdb processed the 5' RACE reads anew with MiXCR; each CDR3 protein has one entry. The data show some 20,000 distinct CDR3 sequences, less than 20% seen once. In this sample, this clonotype turned up many times. The TCR sequence derives from a human donor in good health. This sequence joins TRBV29-1 and TRBJ2-3, with D possibly TRBD2 on 5 matching bases. Sequencing used CD8+ T cells from blood. CDR3 loop: CSSNGNSGTDTQYF. CDR3 coding DNA: TGCAGTTCCAATGGGAATAGCGGCACAGATACGCAGTATTTT.